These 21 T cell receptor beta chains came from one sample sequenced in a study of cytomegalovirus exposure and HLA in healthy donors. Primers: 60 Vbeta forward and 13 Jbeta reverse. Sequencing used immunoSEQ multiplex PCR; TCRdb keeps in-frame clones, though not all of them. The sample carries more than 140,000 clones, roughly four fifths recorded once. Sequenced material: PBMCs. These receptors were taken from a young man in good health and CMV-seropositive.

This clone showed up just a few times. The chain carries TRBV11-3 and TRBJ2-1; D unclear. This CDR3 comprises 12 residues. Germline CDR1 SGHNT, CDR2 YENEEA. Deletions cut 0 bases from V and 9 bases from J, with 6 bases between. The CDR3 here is CASSLDSGEQFF. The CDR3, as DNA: TGTGCCAGCAGCTTAGATTCCGGTGAGCAGTTCTTC.

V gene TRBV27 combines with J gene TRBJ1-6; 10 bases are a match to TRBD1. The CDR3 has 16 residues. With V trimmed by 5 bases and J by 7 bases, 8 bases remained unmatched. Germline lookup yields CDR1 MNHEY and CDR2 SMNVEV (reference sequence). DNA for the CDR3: TGTGCCAGCAGTCTTCTACCGGGACAGGGGAATTCACCCCTCCACTTT. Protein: CASSLLPGQGNSPLHF.

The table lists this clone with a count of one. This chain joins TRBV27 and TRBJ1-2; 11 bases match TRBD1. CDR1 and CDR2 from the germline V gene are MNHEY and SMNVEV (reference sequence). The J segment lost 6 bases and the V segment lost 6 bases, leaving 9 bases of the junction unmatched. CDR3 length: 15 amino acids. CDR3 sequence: CASSHLGTGGHGYTF. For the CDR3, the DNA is TGTGCCAGCAGCCACCTAGGGACAGGGGGACATGGCTACACCTTC.

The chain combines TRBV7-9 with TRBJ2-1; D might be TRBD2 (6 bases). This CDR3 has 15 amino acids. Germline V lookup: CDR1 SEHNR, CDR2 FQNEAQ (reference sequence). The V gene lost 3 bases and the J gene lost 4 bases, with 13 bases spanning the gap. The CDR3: CASSFGSGLYNEQFF. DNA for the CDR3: TGTGCCAGCAGCTTTGGTAGCGGACTTTACAATGAGCAGTTCTTC.

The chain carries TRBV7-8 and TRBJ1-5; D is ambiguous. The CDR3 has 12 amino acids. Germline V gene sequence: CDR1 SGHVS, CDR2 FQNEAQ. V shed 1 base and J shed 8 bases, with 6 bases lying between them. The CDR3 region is CASSLGEEPQHF. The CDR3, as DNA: TGTGCCAGCAGCTTAGGCGAGGAGCCCCAGCATTTT.

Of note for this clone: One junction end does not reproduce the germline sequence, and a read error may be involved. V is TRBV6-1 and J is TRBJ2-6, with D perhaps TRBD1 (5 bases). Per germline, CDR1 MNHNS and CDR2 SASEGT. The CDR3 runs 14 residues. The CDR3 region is CASFAGPGANGLTF. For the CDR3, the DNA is TGTGCCAGTTTCGCCGGGCCTGGGGCCAACGGCCTGACTTTC.

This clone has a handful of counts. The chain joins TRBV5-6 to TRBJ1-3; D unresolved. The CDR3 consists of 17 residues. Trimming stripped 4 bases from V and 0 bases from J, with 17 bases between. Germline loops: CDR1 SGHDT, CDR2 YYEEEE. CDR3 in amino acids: CASSPLWRRSSGNTIYF. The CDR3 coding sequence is TGTGCCAGCAGCCCCCTTTGGCGGCGGAGCTCTGGAAACACCATATATTTT.

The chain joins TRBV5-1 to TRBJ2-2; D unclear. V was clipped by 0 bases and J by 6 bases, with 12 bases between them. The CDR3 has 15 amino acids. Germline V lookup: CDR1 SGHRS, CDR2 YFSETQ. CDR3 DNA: TGCGCCAGCAGCTTGGTAGAGAGGTTAGCCGGGGAGCTGTTTTTT. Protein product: CASSLVERLAGELFF.

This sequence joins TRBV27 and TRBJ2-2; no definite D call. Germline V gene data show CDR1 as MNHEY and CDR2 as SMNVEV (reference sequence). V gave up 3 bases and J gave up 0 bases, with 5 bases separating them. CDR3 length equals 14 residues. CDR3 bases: TGTGCCAGCAGTTTCGGTACGAACACCGGGGAGCTGTTTTTT. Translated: CASSFGTNTGELFF.

The CDR3 reads CASSQDSRVNTEAFF. CDR3 sequence (DNA): TGCGCCAGCAGCCAAGATTCGCGGGTGAACACTGAAGCTTTCTTT. V and J are TRBV4-3 and TRBJ1-1; D uncertain. In germline, CDR1 is LGHNA, CDR2 YSLEER. With 0 bases removed from V and 0 bases from J, the gap between germline ends came to 8 bases. This CDR3 region has 15 residues.

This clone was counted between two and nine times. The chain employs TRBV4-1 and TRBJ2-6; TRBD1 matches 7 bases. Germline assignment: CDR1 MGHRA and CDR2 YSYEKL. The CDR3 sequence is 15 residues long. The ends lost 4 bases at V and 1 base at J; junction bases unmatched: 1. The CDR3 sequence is CASSPGQSGANVLTF. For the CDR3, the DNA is TGCGCCAGCAGCCCGGGACAGTCTGGGGCCAACGTCCTGACTTTC.

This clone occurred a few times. CDR3 DNA sequence: TGTGCCAGCAGTTTAATCGCGAGTAATTCACCCCTCCACTTT. It encodes CASSLIASNSPLHF. V and J are TRBV28 and TRBJ1-6, with no clear D. V lost 2 bases, J lost 6 bases, and 8 bases lay in between. This CDR3 has 14 residues. Germline V gene lookup returns CDR1 MDHEN and CDR2 SYDVKM.

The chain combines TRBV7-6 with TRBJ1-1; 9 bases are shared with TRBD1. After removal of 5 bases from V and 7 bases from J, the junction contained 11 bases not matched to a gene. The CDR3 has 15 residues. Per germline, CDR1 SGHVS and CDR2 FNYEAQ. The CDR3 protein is CASSPDGTGLVEAFF. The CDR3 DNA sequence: TGTGCCAGCAGCCCAGACGGGACAGGGTTGGTTGAAGCTTTCTTT.

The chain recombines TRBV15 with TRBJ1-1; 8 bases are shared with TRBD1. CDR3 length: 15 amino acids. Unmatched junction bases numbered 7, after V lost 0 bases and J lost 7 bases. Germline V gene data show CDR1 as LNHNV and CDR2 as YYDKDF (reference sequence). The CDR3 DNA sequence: TGTGCCACCAGCAGAGACAGGGGGCAGAGGGTTGAAGCTTTCTTT. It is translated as CATSRDRGQRVEAFF.

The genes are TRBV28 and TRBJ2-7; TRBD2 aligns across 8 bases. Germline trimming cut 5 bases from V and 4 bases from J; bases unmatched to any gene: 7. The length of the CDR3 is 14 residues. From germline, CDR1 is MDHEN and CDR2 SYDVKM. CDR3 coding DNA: TGTGCCAGCAGTCATAGGGGACTAGTATACGAGCAGTACTTC. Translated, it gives CASSHRGLVYEQYF.

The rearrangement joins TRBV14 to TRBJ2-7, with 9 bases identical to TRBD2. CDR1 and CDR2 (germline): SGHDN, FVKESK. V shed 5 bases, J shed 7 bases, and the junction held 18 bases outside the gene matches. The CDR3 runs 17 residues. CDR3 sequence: CASSVRDMGLALSEQYF. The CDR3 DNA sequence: TGTGCCAGCAGCGTTCGGGACATGGGACTAGCCCTCTCGGAGCAGTACTTC.

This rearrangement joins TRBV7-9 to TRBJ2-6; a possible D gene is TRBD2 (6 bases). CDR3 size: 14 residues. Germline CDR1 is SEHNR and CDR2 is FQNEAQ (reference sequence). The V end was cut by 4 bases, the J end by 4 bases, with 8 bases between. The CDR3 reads CASSSGVGANVLTF. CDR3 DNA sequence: TGTGCCAGCAGCTCGGGGGTCGGGGCCAACGTCCTGACTTTC.

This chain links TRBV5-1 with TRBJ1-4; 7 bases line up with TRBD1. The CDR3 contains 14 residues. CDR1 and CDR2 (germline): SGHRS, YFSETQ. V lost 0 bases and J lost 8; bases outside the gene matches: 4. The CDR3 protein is CASSLEGGAEKLFF. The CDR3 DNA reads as TGCGCCAGCAGCTTGGAAGGGGGCGCCGAAAAACTGTTTTTT.

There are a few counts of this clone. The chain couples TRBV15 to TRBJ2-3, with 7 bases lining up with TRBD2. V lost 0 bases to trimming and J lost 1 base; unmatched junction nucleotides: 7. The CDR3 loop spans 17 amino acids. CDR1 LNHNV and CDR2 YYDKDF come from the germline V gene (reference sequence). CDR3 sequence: CATSREGRGQGTDTQYF. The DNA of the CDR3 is TGTGCCACCAGCAGAGAGGGGAGGGGTCAGGGCACAGATACGCAGTATTTT.

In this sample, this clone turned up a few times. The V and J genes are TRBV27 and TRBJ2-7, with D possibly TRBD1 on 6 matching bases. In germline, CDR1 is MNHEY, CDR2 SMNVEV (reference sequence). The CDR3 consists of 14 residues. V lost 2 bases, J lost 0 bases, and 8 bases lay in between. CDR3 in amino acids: CASSLRDTSYEQYF. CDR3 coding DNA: TGTGCCAGCAGTTTAAGGGACACCTCCTACGAGCAGTACTTC.

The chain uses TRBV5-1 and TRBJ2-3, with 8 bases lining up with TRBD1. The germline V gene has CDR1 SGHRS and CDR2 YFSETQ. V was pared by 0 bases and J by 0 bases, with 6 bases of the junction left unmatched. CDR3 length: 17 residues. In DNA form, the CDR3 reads TGCGCCAGCAGCTTGGAAAGGCAGGGGGCTAGCACAGATACGCAGTATTTT. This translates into CASSLERQGASTDTQYF.